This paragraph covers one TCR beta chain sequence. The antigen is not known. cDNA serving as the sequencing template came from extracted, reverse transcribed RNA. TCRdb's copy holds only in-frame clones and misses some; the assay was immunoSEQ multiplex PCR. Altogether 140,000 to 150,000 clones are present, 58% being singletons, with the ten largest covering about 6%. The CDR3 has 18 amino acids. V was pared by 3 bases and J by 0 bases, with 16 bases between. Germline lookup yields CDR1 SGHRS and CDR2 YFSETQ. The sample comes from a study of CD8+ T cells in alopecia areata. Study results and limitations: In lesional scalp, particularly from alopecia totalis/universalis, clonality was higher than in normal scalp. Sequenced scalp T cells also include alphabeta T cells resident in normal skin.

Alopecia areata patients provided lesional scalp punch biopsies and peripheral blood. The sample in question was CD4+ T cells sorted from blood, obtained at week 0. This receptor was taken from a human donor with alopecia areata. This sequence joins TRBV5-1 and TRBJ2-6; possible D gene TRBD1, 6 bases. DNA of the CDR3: TGCGCCAGCAGCTCTTATACCGGGACACACTCTGGGGCCAACGTCCTGACTTTC. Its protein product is CASSSYTGTHSGANVLTF.